This T cell receptor (beta chain) originates from a study of T cell responses to AZD1222 COVID-19 vaccine. The repertoire was sequenced with immunoSEQ multiplex PCR; TCRdb's copy has only in-frame clones and lacks some. The data hold about 180,000 clones, with roughly 88% observed a single time. The germline CDR1 and CDR2 sequences are SGHTS and YDEGEE. There are 12 residues in the CDR3. V dropped 6 bases and J dropped 1 base, with 6 bases sitting between them. The receptor was isolated from an adult in good health. The chain recombines TRBV5-8 with TRBJ2-3; D unclear. Material: peripheral blood, obtained on day 0 of AZD1222 vaccination. In nucleotides, the CDR3 is TGTGCCAGCAACCAGGGCACAGATACGCAGTATTTT. This gives the protein CASNQGTDTQYF.